This T cell receptor beta chain was documented in a study of T cells in Graves' hyperthyroidism and ophthalmopathy. Study results and limitations: The authors' 13 V-J model separated ophthalmopathy from stable hyperthyroidism.

CDR3 length equals 16 residues. The germline CDR1 and CDR2 sequences are SGHAT and FQDESV (reference sequence). The V segment lost 5 bases and the J segment 4 bases; nucleotides outside the gene matches: 11. This clonotype was observed many times. Antigen: not known. The PBMCs were sourced from fresh peripheral blood (approximately 9.6 ml). Researchers amplified the TCR beta CDR3 regions from RNA transcripts. The HTBI primer set served for first-round RT-PCR of the TCR CDR3. Each CDR3 protein gets one entry after TCRdb re-called the multiplex PCR reads with MiXCR. The data contain about 250,000 distinct CDR3 sequences, approximately 25% of them singletons.

The sequencing input was blood. The J gene is TRBJ1-2, the V gene TRBV11-1; TRBD1 aligns across 9 bases. The receptor comes from a middle-aged woman with Graves' ophthalmopathy. CDR3 DNA: TGTGCCAGCAGCGTAACCGGGACAGGGATAAGCTATGGCTACACCTTC. It translates to CASSVTGTGISYGYTF.